Listed here is a single T cell receptor (beta chain). This entry is derived from a study of blood T cell repertoires in COVID-19. Study overall: PBMCs, B-cell-depleted T cells, or T cells were the source of the cDNA or gDNA that made up the material.

Germline CDR1 SNHLY, CDR2 FYNNEI. V was clipped by 7 bases and J by 3 bases; unmatched bases: 6. The CDR3 has 15 amino acids. The data were produced by immunoSEQ multiplex PCR, yet TCRdb's version contains in-frame clones alone and is incomplete. Here the sample spans 300,000 to 400,000 clones, about 89% being singletons. This sequence joins TRBV2 and TRBJ1-6; 7 nucleotides agree with TRBD1. The sample taken for sequencing was peripheral blood. This receptor was taken from a woman between 50 and 59 years old with COVID-19, enrolled during active disease. CDR3 sequence reads: CASIPGTVYNSPLHF. The CDR3 DNA is TGTGCCAGCATTCCCGGGACAGTCTATAATTCACCCCTCCACTTT.